This entry lists 32 T cell receptor beta chains sequenced from one sample in a study of blood T cells in healthy people across ages. A sample-barcoded 5' primer and a J-beta primer mix were used in a second PCR of roughly 7 to 12 cycles. TCRdb reprocessed the 5' RACE reads via MiXCR and lists one record per CDR3 protein. The sample lists hundreds of thousands of distinct CDR3 sequences, about half occurring once. Material: blood. These receptors were collected from a man at least 80 years old in good health.

V gene TRBV7-2 combines with J gene TRBJ2-3, with TRBD2 matching 14 bases. V shed 4 bases, J shed 8 bases, and the junction held 2 bases outside the gene matches. This CDR3 region has 14 residues. Germline values: CDR1 SGHTA, CDR2 FQGNSA. Here the CDR3 reads CASSSGLAGATQYF. The CDR3 nucleotides are TGTGCCAGCAGCTCGGGACTAGCGGGAGCTACGCAGTATTTT.

The chain employs TRBV24-1 and TRBJ2-2; TRBD2 might be the D (6 bases). CDR3 length: 17 amino acids. Germline CDR1 KGHDR, CDR2 SFDVKD. The V end lost 3 bases, the J end lost 1 base, and 14 bases lay between the germline ends. CDR3 amino acids: CATSDKLSGVNTGELFF. Here the CDR3 DNA reads TGTGCCACCAGTGATAAACTTAGCGGAGTGAACACCGGGGAGCTGTTTTTT.

On this clonotype: A much larger clone differs from this one at a single base, so this may be a read error. J is TRBJ2-7 and V is TRBV7-2; the D gene could be TRBD1 or TRBD2 (5 bases each). Germline V lookup: CDR1 SGHTA, CDR2 FQGNSA. The CDR3 has 13 residues. The CDR3 loop reads CACSRDGSYEQYF. The CDR3 DNA reads as TGTGCCTGCAGCCGGGACGGCTCCTACGAGCAGTACTTC.

This clonotype was seen a handful of times. The chain is built from TRBV6-1 and TRBJ2-1, with a possible D match to TRBD2 (7 bases). The CDR3 is 13 residues long. In germline, CDR1 is MNHNS, CDR2 SASEGT. The ends were cut back, 8 bases at V and 12 bases at J, with 20 bases in the middle. The DNA of the CDR3 is TGTGCCAGCCAGGGGCTGGGCGGCGGGGGGCAGTTCTTC. It encodes CASQGLGGGGQFF.

V gene TRBV20-1 combines with J gene TRBJ2-4; the match to TRBD2 covers 7 bases. The J call may not be correct, given that the DNA end is closer to TRBJ2-7. The CDR3 is 16 residues long. In germline, CDR1 is DFQATT, CDR2 SNEGSKA (reference sequence). The CDR3 sequence: CSVKSSSGPFSYEQYF. The CDR3 DNA follows: TGCAGTGTGAAATCGTCTAGCGGACCCTTCTCCTACGAGCAGTACTTC.

The rearrangement uses TRBV7-6 and TRBJ1-1; weak D call: TRBD1 (5 bases). The V end lost 5 bases, the J end lost 3 bases, and 19 bases lay between the germline ends. Per the germline V gene, CDR1 is SGHVS and CDR2 is FNYEAQ. The CDR3 is made up of 16 amino acids. Here the CDR3 DNA reads TGTGCCAGCAGCCCGGCGGGGCTAAAAGGGGACACTGAAGCTTTCTTT. This encodes CASSPAGLKGDTEAFF.

The chain joins TRBV7-2 to TRBJ1-5; D is possibly TRBD1 (5 bases). The CDR3 is 16 residues long. The germline gives CDR1 SGHTA, CDR2 FQGNSA. V lost 2 bases, J lost 7 bases, and 18 bases lay in between. DNA of the CDR3: TGTGCCAGCAGCTTATCCCCCGGGACCTCTGTACAGCCCCAGCATTTT. This translates into CASSLSPGTSVQPQHF.

The chain is built from TRBV7-8 and TRBJ2-7; tentative D call: TRBD1 (6 bases). Between the trimmed V and J ends, which lost 5 bases and 6 bases, there was a span of 17 bases. Germline V gene lookup returns CDR1 SGHVS and CDR2 FQNEAQ. This CDR3 is built from 14 residues. CDR3 region: CASSARTQGSEQYF. The DNA for the CDR3 is TGTGCCAGCAGCGCGCGGACACAGGGTTCCGAGCAGTACTTC.

This clonotype was detected only a few times. The chain couples TRBV11-3 to TRBJ2-4; 9 bases match TRBD2. The V gene end was trimmed by 1 base and the J gene end by 8 bases; junction bases not matched to a gene: 9. Germline V lookup: CDR1 SGHNT, CDR2 YENEEA. CDR3 length equals 16 residues. In DNA form, the CDR3 reads TGTGCCAGCAGCTTAGGTTTAGCGGGAGCGAGAGACATTCAGTACTTC. Translated: CASSLGLAGARDIQYF.

The genes are TRBV5-5 and TRBJ1-2; D remains unclear. The CDR3 contains 14 residues. Germline-derived CDR1 and CDR2 are SGHKS and YYEKEE (reference sequence). V gave up 2 bases and J gave up 0 bases, with 8 bases separating them. The CDR3 DNA sequence: TGTGCCAGCAGCTTCACACCCGCTAACTATGGCTACACCTTC. Encoded protein: CASSFTPANYGYTF.

This clonotype has more than one count but fewer than ten. The rearrangement uses TRBV6-6 and TRBJ2-3; a weak D match, TRBD1 (6 bases). CDR3 length: 15 amino acids. Germline V lookup: CDR1 MNHNY, CDR2 SVGAGI (reference sequence). The V gene lost 2 bases and the J gene lost 5 bases, with 14 bases spanning the gap. CDR3: CASSYPFGGGDTQYF. CDR3 coding DNA: TGTGCCAGCAGTTACCCATTTGGGGGCGGAGATACGCAGTATTTT.

The sample holds a few counts of this clonotype. The chain has TRBV12-3 or TRBV12-4 and TRBJ2-1; the D is unclear. The V and J ends lost 6 bases and 0 bases respectively, with 12 bases between them. The CDR3 sequence is 15 residues long. This CDR3 is CASSRLASSYNEQFF. Written as DNA, the CDR3 is TGTGCCAGCAGCCGTTTAGCAAGCTCCTACAATGAGCAGTTCTTC.

The rearrangement links TRBV5-1 to TRBJ1-1; TRBD1 aligns across 9 bases. The germline V gene has CDR1 SGHRS and CDR2 YFSETQ. The CDR3 has 16 amino acids. V dropped 2 bases and J dropped 1; count of bases not matched to a gene: 6. The chain's CDR3 is CASSFTGQGPNTEAFF. CDR3 coding DNA: TGCGCCAGCAGCTTCACGGGACAGGGACCGAACACTGAAGCTTTCTTT.

Comments on this clonotype: A clone one base away is much larger, so this may be a read error. The chain joins TRBV7-9 to TRBJ2-4; D gene uncertain. Looked up from germline, CDR1 is SEHNR and CDR2 is FQNEAQ (reference sequence). Trimming cost V 6 bases and J 15 bases, with 21 bases left between them. The CDR3 has 13 amino acids. CDR3 residues: CASSRANFETLYF. The DNA of the CDR3 is TGTGCCAGCAGTCGAGCCAATTTCGAGACCCTGTACTTC.

This clonotype was detected only a few times. The chain has TRBV3-1 and TRBJ2-6; the D gene is possibly TRBD1 (5 bases). The V and J ends lost 3 bases and 0 bases respectively, with 6 bases between them. The length of the CDR3 is 15 residues. CDR1 is LGHDT and CDR2 is YNNKEL in the germline V gene (reference sequence). The CDR3 sequence is CASSQQGSGANVLTF. CDR3 coding DNA: TGTGCCAGCAGCCAGCAGGGCTCTGGGGCCAACGTCCTGACTTTC.

The V and J genes are TRBV7-2 and TRBJ2-5; D uncertain. The end of the DNA is better explained by TRBJ2-7, so the J call may be wrong. The length of the CDR3 is 12 residues. CDR1 and CDR2 (germline): SGHTA, FQGNSA. This chain's CDR3 is CASSIVGYEQYF. The CDR3 DNA reads as TGTGCCAGCAGCATCGTGGGTTACGAGCAGTACTTC.

J is TRBJ2-3 and V is TRBV15; D remains unclear. The CDR3 is made up of 14 amino acids. CDR1 and CDR2 (germline): LNHNV, YYDKDF (reference sequence). The V end lost 0 bases, the J end lost 2 bases, and 6 bases lay between the germline ends. CDR3 residues: CATSRDLPTDTQYF. The CDR3 DNA follows: TGTGCCACCAGCAGAGATTTACCCACAGATACGCAGTATTTT.

The V call is TRBV12-3 or TRBV12-4, the J call TRBJ1-2, with no clear D. Between the trimmed V and J ends, which lost 5 bases and 7 bases, there was a span of 14 bases. This CDR3 has 13 amino acids. CDR3 protein: CASSARPMSGYTF. The CDR3 DNA sequence: TGTGCCAGCAGTGCCCGACCCATGTCTGGCTACACCTTC.

CDR3 sequence (DNA): TGTGCCAGCAGTTCGCAATACGGGACAGGGGGCTCAGATACGCAGTATTTT. This encodes CASSSQYGTGGSDTQYF. V and J are TRBV12-3 or TRBV12-4 and TRBJ2-3; 12 bases line up with TRBD1. After removal of 4 bases from V and 4 bases from J, the junction contained 9 bases not matched to a gene. This CDR3 spans 17 amino acids.

This rearrangement joins TRBV7-2 to TRBJ2-7, with unresolved D. From germline, CDR1 is SGHTA and CDR2 FQGNSA. Trimming removed 5 bases at V and 3 bases at J, with 17 bases between. The length of the CDR3 is 15 residues. The CDR3 loop is CASSARRGSYYEQYF. The CDR3 DNA is TGTGCCAGCAGCGCGAGGCGTGGCAGCTACTACGAGCAGTACTTC.

The chain carries TRBV6-6 and TRBJ1-5, with D possibly being TRBD1 (5 bases). V was shortened by 2 bases and J by 6 bases, with 11 bases between the two germline ends. CDR3 size: 14 residues. CDR1 MNHNY and CDR2 SVGAGI come from the germline V gene (reference sequence). CDR3 nucleotides: TGTGCCAGCAGTTACGATGGGGGTTTTCAGCCCCAGCATTTT. Its translation is CASSYDGGFQPQHF.

This chain joins TRBV4-3 and TRBJ1-2; D might be TRBD1 (5 bases). Germline CDR1 LGHNA, CDR2 YSLEER. Trimming stripped 3 bases from V and 7 bases from J, with 12 bases between. This CDR3 is 13 amino acids long. The CDR3 loop is CASSHQDGAGYTF. CDR3 nucleotide sequence: TGCGCCAGCAGCCACCAAGACGGGGCTGGCTACACCTTC.

The chain combines TRBV24-1 with TRBJ2-1; D is ambiguous. Trimming pared 0 bases from V and 1 base from J, leaving 6 bases between. The CDR3 runs 15 residues. The germline gives CDR1 KGHDR, CDR2 SFDVKD. CDR3 region: CATSDLDSSYNEQFF. The CDR3 region has the DNA TGTGCCACCAGTGATTTGGATAGTTCCTACAATGAGCAGTTCTTC.

The chain carries TRBV29-1 and TRBJ2-3, with TRBD1 matching 9 bases. The junction had 16 bases not matched to a gene; V was cut back by 6 bases and J by 9 bases. This CDR3 is 15 amino acids long. Germline values: CDR1 SQVTM, CDR2 ANQGSEA. This chain's CDR3 is CSVHTGTGRSRTQYF. In DNA, the CDR3 is TGCAGCGTACACACCGGGACAGGGCGTTCGAGGACGCAGTATTTT.

The rearrangement uses TRBV6-6 and TRBJ2-1; D call uncertain. Germline assignment: CDR1 MNHNY and CDR2 SVGAGI (reference sequence). The CDR3 is 12 amino acids. V gave up 6 bases and J gave up 7 bases, with 10 bases separating them. The CDR3: CASSRPRNEQFF. The CDR3 DNA is TGTGCCAGCAGCCGCCCTCGGAATGAGCAGTTCTTC.

There are a few counts of this clonotype. The chain joins TRBV6-6 to TRBJ2-3, with D possibly being TRBD2 (5 bases). The germline gives CDR1 MNHNY, CDR2 SVGAGI (reference sequence). The CDR3 extends over 15 amino acids. Between the trimmed V and J ends, which lost 6 bases and 0 bases, there was a span of 13 bases. CDR3 region: CASRGSDSSTDTQYF. In nucleotides, the CDR3 is TGTGCCAGCAGGGGTAGCGACTCTAGCACAGATACGCAGTATTTT.

This clonotype was seen once. The rearrangement joins TRBV7-2 to TRBJ2-7; 8 nucleotides line up with TRBD2. The J call may be wrong; the DNA end is better matched by TRBJ2-5. Germline-derived CDR1 and CDR2 are SGHTA and FQGNSA. This CDR3 spans 15 amino acids. The CDR3 DNA is TGTGCCAGCAGCCCAGCTAGCGGGCGTAGGGAGACCCAGTACTTC. It is translated as CASSPASGRRETQYF.

The chain employs TRBV14 and TRBJ2-3; no firm D call. Germline V gene data show CDR1 as SGHDN and CDR2 as FVKESK. V was clipped by 0 bases and J by 0 bases, with 10 bases between them. CDR3 length: 16 residues. DNA of the CDR3: TGTGCCAGCAGCCAAGATCCGGACCCTAGCACAGATACGCAGTATTTT. Encoded protein: CASSQDPDPSTDTQYF. Looking up the rest from reference TRBV14 and TRBJ2-3 gives the full variable domain: EAGVTQFPSHSVIEKGQTVTLRCDPISGHDNLYWYRRVMGKEIKFLLHFVKESKQDESGMPNNRFLAERTGGTYSTLKVQPAELEDSGVYFCASSQDPDPSTDTQYFGPGTRLTVL.

This chain uses TRBV7-2 with TRBJ2-1, with D possibly TRBD2 on 6 matching bases. Trimming stripped 5 bases from V and 14 bases from J, with 25 bases between. The germline V gene has CDR1 SGHTA and CDR2 FQGNSA. The length of the CDR3 is 15 residues. The CDR3 region has the DNA TGTGCCAGCAGCCTGGATTGGTCGCGAACCCCGGGAGAGTTCTTC. Residues: CASSLDWSRTPGEFF.

The chain joins TRBV15 to TRBJ2-3; 9 nucleotides align to TRBD1. The junction had 8 bases not matched to a gene; V was cut back by 3 bases and J by 7 bases. Germline V gene data show CDR1 as LNHNV and CDR2 as YYDKDF (reference sequence). CDR3 size: 15 residues. The CDR3 reads CATSRKQGAVNTQYF. As DNA, the CDR3 is TGTGCCACCAGCAGGAAACAGGGGGCTGTAAATACGCAGTATTTT.

This clonotype was detected a few times. The gene calls are TRBV29-1 and TRBJ2-7; TRBD1 matches 9 bases. This CDR3 has 15 amino acids. V shed 2 bases and J 3 bases; nucleotides not matched to a gene: 8. From germline, CDR1 is SQVTM and CDR2 ANQGSEA. CDR3 bases: TGCAGCGTTGAAACGACAGGGGGGCTCAACTACGAGCAGTACTTC. This sequence encodes CSVETTGGLNYEQYF.

The CDR3 DNA sequence: TGTGCCAGCAGTGAAGTTGCCACTGGACAAGAGACCCAGTACTTC. This codes for CASSEVATGQETQYF. The J gene is TRBJ2-7, the V gene TRBV6-1; no reliable D call. The assigned J gene may be wrong: the sequence end matches TRBJ2-5 better. This CDR3 has 15 amino acids. Looked up from germline, CDR1 is MNHNS and CDR2 is SASEGT.